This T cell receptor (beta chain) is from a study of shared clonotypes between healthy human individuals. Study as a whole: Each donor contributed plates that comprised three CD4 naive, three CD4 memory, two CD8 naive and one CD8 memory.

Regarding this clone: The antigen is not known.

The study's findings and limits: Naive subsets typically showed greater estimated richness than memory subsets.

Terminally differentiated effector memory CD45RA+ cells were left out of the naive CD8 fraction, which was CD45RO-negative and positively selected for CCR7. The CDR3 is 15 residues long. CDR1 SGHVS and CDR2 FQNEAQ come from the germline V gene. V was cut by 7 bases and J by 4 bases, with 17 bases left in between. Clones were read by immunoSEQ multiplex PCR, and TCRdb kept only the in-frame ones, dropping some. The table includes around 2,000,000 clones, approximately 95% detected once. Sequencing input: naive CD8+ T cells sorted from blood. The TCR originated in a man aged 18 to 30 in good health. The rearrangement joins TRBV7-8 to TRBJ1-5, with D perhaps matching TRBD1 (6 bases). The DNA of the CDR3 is TGTGCCAGCACCCGAGGAGGGGGGGTGAATCAGCCCCAGCATTTT. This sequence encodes CASTRGGGVNQPQHF.